This T cell receptor beta chain was identified in a study of lymphopenia after photon versus proton radiotherapy. This clone has just one count. What it binds is not known. The germline V gene has CDR1 SGHRS and CDR2 YFSETQ. V lost 4 bases and J 4 bases, leaving 15 bases between the germline ends. The CDR3 spans 14 residues. Whole-study findings and limits: Oligoclonal CD8+ Temra expansion after nadir drove photon patients' diversity drop.

Data came from immunoSEQ multiplex PCR; TCRdb stores just in-frame clones and leaves some out. This sample has approximately 160,000 clones, with 88% found just once. The source of this sequence is a man aged 45-60 years with gastric cancer. The chain recombines TRBV5-1 with TRBJ2-7, with TRBD2 as a possible D gene (6 bases). The sample was peripheral blood, taken from a patient treated with photon-based radiotherapy. CDR3 DNA sequence: TGCGCCAGCAGCCTAATGACTAGATATTACGAGCAGTACTTC. It codes for CASSLMTRYYEQYF.